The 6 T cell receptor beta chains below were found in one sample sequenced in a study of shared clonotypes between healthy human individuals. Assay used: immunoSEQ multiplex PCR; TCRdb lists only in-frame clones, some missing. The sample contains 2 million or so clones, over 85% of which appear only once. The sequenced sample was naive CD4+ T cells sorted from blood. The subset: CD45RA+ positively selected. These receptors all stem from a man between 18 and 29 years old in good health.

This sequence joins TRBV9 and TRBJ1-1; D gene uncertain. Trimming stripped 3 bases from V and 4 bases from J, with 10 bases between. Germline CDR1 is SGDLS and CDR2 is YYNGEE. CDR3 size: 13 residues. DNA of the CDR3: TGTGCCAGCAGCGAAGGCTTTTTCACTGAAGCTTTCTTT. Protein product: CASSEGFFTEAFF. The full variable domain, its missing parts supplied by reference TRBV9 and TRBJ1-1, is DSGVTQTPKHLITATGQRVTLRCSPRSGDLSVYWYQQSLDQGLQFLIQYYNGEERAKGNILERFSAQQFPDLHSELNLSSLELGDSALYFCASSEGFFTEAFFGQGTRLTVV.

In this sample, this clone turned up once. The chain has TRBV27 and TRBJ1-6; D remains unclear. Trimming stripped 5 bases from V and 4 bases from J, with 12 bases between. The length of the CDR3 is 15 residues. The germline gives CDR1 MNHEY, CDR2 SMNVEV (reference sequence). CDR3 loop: CASSPTVTYNSPLHF. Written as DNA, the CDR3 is TGTGCCAGCAGTCCAACGGTTACATATAATTCACCCCTCCACTTT.

In DNA form, the CDR3 reads TGTGCCAGCAGCACGGCCTACGAGCAGTACTTC. Translated, it gives CASSTAYEQYF. The genes are TRBV5-8 and TRBJ2-7; D is ambiguous. CDR1 and CDR2 from the germline V gene are SGHTS and YDEGEE. The CDR3 is 11 amino acids. V was clipped by 4 bases and J by 2 bases, with 4 bases between them.

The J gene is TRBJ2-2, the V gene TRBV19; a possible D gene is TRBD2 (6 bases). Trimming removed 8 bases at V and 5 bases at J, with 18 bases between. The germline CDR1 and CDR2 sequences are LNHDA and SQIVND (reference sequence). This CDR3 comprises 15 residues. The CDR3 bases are TGTGCCAGTGGCGGAGGGGCTGTCACTACCGGGGAGCTGTTTTTT. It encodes CASGGGAVTTGELFF.

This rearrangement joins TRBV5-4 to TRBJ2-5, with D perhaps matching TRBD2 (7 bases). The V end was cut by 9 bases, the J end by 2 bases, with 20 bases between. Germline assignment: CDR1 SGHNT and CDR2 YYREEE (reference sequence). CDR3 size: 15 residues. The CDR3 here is CAISAGGPLQETQYF. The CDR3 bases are TGTGCCATTTCGGCCGGGGGGCCCCTACAAGAGACCCAGTACTTC.

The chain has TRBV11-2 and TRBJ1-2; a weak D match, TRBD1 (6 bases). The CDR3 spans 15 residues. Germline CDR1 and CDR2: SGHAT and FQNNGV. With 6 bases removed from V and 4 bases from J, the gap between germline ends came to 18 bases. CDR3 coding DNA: TGTGCCAGCAGTTCGCTCCAGGGGTTAGGCTATGGCTACACCTTC. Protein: CASSSLQGLGYGYTF.